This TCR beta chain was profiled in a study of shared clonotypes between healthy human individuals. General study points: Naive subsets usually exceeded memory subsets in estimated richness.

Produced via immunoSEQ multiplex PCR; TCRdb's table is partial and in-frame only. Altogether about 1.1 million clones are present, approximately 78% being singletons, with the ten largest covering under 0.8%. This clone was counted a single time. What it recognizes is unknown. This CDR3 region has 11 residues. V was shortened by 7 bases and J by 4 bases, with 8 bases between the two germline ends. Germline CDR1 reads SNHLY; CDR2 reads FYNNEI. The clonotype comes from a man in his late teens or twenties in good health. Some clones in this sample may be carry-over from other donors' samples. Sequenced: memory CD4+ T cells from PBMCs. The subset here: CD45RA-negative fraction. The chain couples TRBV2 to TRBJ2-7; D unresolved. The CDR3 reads CASNQEYEQYF. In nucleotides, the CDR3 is TGTGCCAGCAACCAAGAATACGAGCAGTACTTC.